This T cell receptor beta chain was obtained from a study of blood T cell repertoires in COVID-19. On the study more broadly: Researchers got acute and convalescent COVID-19 samples from the United States, Italy and Spain.

Germline loops: CDR1 LGHDT, CDR2 YNNKEL (reference sequence). The CDR3 totals 14 residues. V dropped 2 bases and J dropped 4 bases, with 8 bases sitting between them. Assay used: immunoSEQ multiplex PCR; TCRdb lists only in-frame clones, some missing. The sample consists of approximately 190,000 clones, around four fifths of them appearing once. Sequenced sample: peripheral blood. This receptor was identified in an older woman with active or convalescent COVID-19. V is TRBV3-1 (or the pseudogene TRBV3-2) and J is TRBJ2-2; D is ambiguous. DNA of the CDR3: TGTGCCAGCAGCCAATCCCAGGTCACCGGGGAGCTGTTTTTT. Amino acids: CASSQSQVTGELFF.